A single sample gave rise to the 8 T cell receptor beta chains below, sequenced in a study of cytomegalovirus exposure and HLA in healthy donors. The PCR was carried out with 60 Vbeta primers and 13 Jbeta primers. Clones were sequenced by immunoSEQ multiplex PCR, and TCRdb holds only the in-frame ones, with some missing. The sample records 130,000 to 150,000 clones, about 80% being singletons. Sequenced input: PBMCs. Receptor source: a man aged 35 to 55 in good health and CMV-seropositive.

The rearrangement joins TRBV7-9 to TRBJ2-1; 13 positions match TRBD2. Looked up from germline, CDR1 is SEHNR and CDR2 is FQNEAQ (reference sequence). The J segment lost 4 bases and the V segment lost 5 bases, leaving 8 bases of the junction unmatched. The CDR3 is made up of 17 amino acids. The CDR3 DNA reads as TGTGCCAGCAGCCCACCACTAGCGGGGGGGCGGTACAATGAGCAGTTCTTC. This encodes CASSPPLAGGRYNEQFF.

J is TRBJ1-6 and V is TRBV5-1, with D possibly matching TRBD1 (5 bases). V dropped 3 bases and J dropped 5 bases, with 18 bases sitting between them. The germline CDR1 and CDR2 sequences are SGHRS and YFSETQ. The CDR3 consists of 17 residues. CDR3 sequence reads: CASSWAVQGTNNSPLHF. The CDR3 nucleotides read TGCGCCAGCAGCTGGGCAGTTCAGGGCACGAATAATTCACCCCTCCACTTT.

V usage is TRBV2 and J usage is TRBJ1-5, with 10 bases lining up with TRBD1. This CDR3 has 17 amino acids. Germline V gene data show CDR1 as SNHLY and CDR2 as FYNNEI. V dropped 4 bases and J dropped 0; count of bases not matched to a gene: 6. The CDR3 DNA reads TGTGCCAGCAGTGGGGGGACAGGGGAGGGTAGCAATCAGCCCCAGCATTTT. Translated: CASSGGTGEGSNQPQHF.

This clone has only one observation. This chain links TRBV10-3 with TRBJ2-7; possibly TRBD1 for D (5 bases). From germline, CDR1 is ENHRY and CDR2 SYGVKD. Trimming left V 4 bases short and J 3 bases short, with 13 bases between. The CDR3 has 14 residues. The CDR3 region has the DNA TGTGCCATCAGTGCCCTGACAGCAAACTACGAGCAGTACTTC. Protein: CAISALTANYEQYF.

The chain uses TRBV11-3 and TRBJ2-1, with D maybe TRBD2 (7 bases). Germline V gene sequence: CDR1 SGHNT, CDR2 YENEEA. The CDR3 sequence is 14 residues long. V lost 1 base and J lost 9, with 13 bases in between. CDR3 in amino acids: CASSLVGGGGEQFF. DNA for the CDR3: TGTGCCAGCAGCTTAGTCGGAGGGGGGGGTGAGCAGTTCTTC.

The V and J genes are TRBV30 and TRBJ1-5; 7 nucleotides align to TRBD1. Germline CDR1 reads GTSNPN; CDR2 reads SVGIG (reference sequence). The CDR3 extends over 14 amino acids. Losses at the gene ends were 2 bases for V and 5 bases for J; bases not matched to a gene: 6. The CDR3 loop is CAWSQGVRDQPQHF. The CDR3, as DNA: TGTGCCTGGAGTCAGGGGGTGCGGGATCAGCCCCAGCATTTT.

This chain links TRBV28 with TRBJ1-2, with D unresolved. There are 15 residues in the CDR3. CDR1 is MDHEN, CDR2 SYDVKM, per germline. Trimming shortened V by 4 bases and J by 3 bases, and 15 bases separated the two germline ends. The CDR3 here is CASSSLRSSHYGYTF. CDR3 nucleotides: TGTGCCAGCAGTTCACTTCGGTCTTCTCACTATGGCTACACCTTC.

This chain links TRBV5-1 with TRBJ2-1, with 11 bases identical to TRBD1. V gave up 4 bases and J gave up 3 bases; unmatched junction bases: 6. Germline assignment: CDR1 SGHRS and CDR2 YFSETQ. The length of the CDR3 is 16 residues. CDR3 sequence reads: CASSDGTGGLYNEQFF. CDR3 DNA: TGCGCCAGCAGCGATGGGACAGGGGGTCTCTACAATGAGCAGTTCTTC.